This entry lists 5 T cell receptor beta chains sequenced from one sample in a study of cytomegalovirus exposure and HLA in healthy donors. Primers for the PCR totalled 60 Vbeta and 13 Jbeta. Assay used: immunoSEQ multiplex PCR; TCRdb lists only in-frame clones, some missing. The table lists 130,000 to 150,000 clones, 76% of them singletons. The sequenced sample was PBMCs. These TCRs come from a woman in her 40s in good health and CMV-seronegative.

On this clone itself: One junction end does not reproduce the germline sequence, and a read error may be involved. V usage is TRBV7-9 and J usage is TRBJ2-3; 15 positions agree with TRBD2. The CDR3 spans 16 residues. Germline CDR1 SEHNR, CDR2 FQNEAQ (reference sequence). The CDR3 here is CSSSFGLAGGKDTQYF. CDR3 DNA sequence: TGTTCCAGCAGCTTTGGACTAGCGGGGGGGAAAGATACGCAGTATTTT.

The chain couples TRBV12-2 to TRBJ2-3; the D segment call TRBD1 is taken from the table without a DNA check. TRBV12-2 is labeled a pseudogene. The CDR3 covers 19 residues. CDR3 amino acids: CASRLTGTGGLPFTDTQYF. The CDR3 coding sequence is TGTGCAAGTCGCCTTACCGGGACAGGGGGACTCCCTTTCACAGATACGCAGTATTTT.

V is TRBV7-8 and J is TRBJ1-4; the match to TRBD1 covers 7 bases. Per the germline V gene, CDR1 is SGHVS and CDR2 is FQNEAQ. The CDR3 loop spans 15 amino acids. V lost 4 bases to trimming and J lost 10 bases; unmatched junction nucleotides: 12. The CDR3 nucleotides read TGTGCCAGCAGCTCCGTAGGGGCAGGGGACAGAAAACTGTTTTTT. It codes for CASSSVGAGDRKLFF.

The V and J genes are TRBV5-1 and TRBJ2-4; 7 bases map to TRBD1. V was clipped by 0 bases and J by 7 bases; unmatched bases: 7. The germline V gene encodes CDR1 SGHRS and CDR2 YFSETQ. CDR3 length: 15 amino acids. The CDR3 sequence is CASSLGDSSGNIQYF. The CDR3 nucleotides are TGCGCCAGCAGCTTGGGGGACAGCTCTGGGAACATTCAGTACTTC.

As for this clone: Other DNA sequences in the same sample also yield this CDR3. The rearrangement uses TRBV6-1 and TRBJ1-1, with D possibly matching TRBD1 (5 bases). CDR1 MNHNS and CDR2 SASEGT come from the germline V gene. V gave up 6 bases and J gave up 5 bases, with 13 bases separating them. CDR3 length: 13 amino acids. The CDR3 DNA reads as TGTGCCAGCAGCCCCTTAGGGGAAACTGAAGCTTTCTTT. Translation gives CASSPLGETEAFF.